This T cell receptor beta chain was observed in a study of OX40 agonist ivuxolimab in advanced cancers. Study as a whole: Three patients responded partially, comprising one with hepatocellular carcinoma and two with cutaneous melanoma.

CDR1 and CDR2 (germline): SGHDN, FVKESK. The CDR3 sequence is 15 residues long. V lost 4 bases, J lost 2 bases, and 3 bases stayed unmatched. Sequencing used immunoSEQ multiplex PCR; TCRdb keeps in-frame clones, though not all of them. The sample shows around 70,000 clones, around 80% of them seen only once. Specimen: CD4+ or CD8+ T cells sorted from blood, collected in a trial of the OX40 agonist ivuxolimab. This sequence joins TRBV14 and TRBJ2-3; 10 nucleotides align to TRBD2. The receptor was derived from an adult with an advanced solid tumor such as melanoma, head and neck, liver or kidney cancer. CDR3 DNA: TGTGCCAGCAGCCTACTAGCGGGGAACACAGATACGCAGTATTTT. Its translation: CASSLLAGNTDTQYF. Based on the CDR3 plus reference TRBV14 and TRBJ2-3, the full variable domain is EAGVTQFPSHSVIEKGQTVTLRCDPISGHDNLYWYRRVMGKEIKFLLHFVKESKQDESGMPNNRFLAERTGGTYSTLKVQPAELEDSGVYFCASSLLAGNTDTQYFGPGTRLTVL.